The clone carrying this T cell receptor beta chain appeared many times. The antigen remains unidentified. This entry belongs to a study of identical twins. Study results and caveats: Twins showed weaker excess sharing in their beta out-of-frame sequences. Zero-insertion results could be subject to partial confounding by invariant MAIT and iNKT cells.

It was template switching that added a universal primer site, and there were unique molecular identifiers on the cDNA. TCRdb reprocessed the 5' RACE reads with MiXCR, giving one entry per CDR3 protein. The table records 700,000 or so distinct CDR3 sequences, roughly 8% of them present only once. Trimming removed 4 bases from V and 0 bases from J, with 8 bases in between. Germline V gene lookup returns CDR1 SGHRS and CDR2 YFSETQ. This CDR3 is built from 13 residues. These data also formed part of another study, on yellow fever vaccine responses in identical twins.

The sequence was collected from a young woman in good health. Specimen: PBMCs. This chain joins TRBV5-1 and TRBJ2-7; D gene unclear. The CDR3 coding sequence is TGCGCCAGCAGCAAACAGAGCTCCTACGAGCAGTACTTC. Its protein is CASSKQSSYEQYF.